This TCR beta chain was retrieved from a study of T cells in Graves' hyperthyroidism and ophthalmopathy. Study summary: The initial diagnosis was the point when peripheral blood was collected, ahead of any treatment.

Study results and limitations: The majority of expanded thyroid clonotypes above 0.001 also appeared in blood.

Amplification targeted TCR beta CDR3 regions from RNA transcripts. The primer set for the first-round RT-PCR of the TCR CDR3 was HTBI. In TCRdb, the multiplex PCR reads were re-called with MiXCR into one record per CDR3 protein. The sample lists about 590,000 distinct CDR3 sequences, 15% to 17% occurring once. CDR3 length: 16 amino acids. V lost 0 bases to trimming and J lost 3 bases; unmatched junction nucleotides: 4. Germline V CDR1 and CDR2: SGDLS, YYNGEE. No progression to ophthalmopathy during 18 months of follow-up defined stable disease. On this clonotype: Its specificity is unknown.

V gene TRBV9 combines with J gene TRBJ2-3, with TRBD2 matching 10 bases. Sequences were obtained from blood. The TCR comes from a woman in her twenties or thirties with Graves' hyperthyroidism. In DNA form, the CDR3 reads TGTGCCAGCAGCGTAGCATTAGCGGGAGGAACAGATACGCAGTATTTT. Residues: CASSVALAGGTDTQYF.